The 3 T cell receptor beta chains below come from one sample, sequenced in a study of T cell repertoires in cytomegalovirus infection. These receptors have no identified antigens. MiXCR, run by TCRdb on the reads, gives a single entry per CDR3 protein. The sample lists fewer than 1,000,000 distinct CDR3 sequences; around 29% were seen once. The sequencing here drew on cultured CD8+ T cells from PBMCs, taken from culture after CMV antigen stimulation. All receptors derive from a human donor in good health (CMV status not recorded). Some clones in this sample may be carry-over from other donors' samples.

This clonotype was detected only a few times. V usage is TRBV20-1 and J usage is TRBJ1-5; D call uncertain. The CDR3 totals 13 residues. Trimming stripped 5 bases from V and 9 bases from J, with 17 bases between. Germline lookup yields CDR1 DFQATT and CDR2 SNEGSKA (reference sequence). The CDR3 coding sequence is TGCAGTGCTGGGGAAAGCCTAATACTGCCCCAGCATTTT. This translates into CSAGESLILPQHF.

CDR3 coding DNA: TGTGCCAGCAGCCCCGGGACGGGATTTCCCTCTAATGAAAAACTGTTTTTT. Translation gives CASSPGTGFPSNEKLFF. The rearrangement joins TRBV7-8 to TRBJ1-4, with a tentative D call TRBD1 (5 bases). The CDR3 runs to 17 residues. Trimming took off 5 bases at V and 3 bases at J, with 19 bases between the two ends. Germline loops: CDR1 SGHVS, CDR2 FQNEAQ.

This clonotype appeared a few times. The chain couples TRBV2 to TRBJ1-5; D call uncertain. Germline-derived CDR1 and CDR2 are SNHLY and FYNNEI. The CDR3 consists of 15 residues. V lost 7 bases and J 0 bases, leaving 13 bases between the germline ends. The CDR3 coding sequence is TGTGCCAGCACCCCGGTAGACTATAGCAATCAGCCCCAGCATTTT. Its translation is CASTPVDYSNQPQHF.